These 4 T cell receptor beta chains originate from one sample sequenced in a study of CD8+ T cells in alopecia areata. RNA extraction was followed by reverse transcription into cDNA, which acted as the sequencing template. Profiling relied on immunoSEQ multiplex PCR, and the TCRdb table lists in-frame clones only, not all of them. The table shows over 95,000 clones, with around 55% occurring only once. Treatment given: oral pan-JAK inhibitor, 5-10 mg twice daily. Here the sequenced sample was CD8+ T cells sorted from blood, taken at week 4, from a patient treated with tofacitinib. The receptors were gathered from a human donor with alopecia areata.

This chain joins TRBV30 and TRBJ2-7, with 10 positions matching TRBD1. This CDR3 region has 17 residues. Per the germline V gene, CDR1 is GTSNPN and CDR2 is SVGIG (reference sequence). The V and J ends lost 3 bases and 3 bases, in that order; junction bases with no gene match: 14. The CDR3 DNA follows: TGTGCCTGGAGGGCGGCCCGAATGGGACAGGGGCGCTACGAGCAGTACTTC. This codes for CAWRAARMGQGRYEQYF.

The V and J genes are TRBV5-1 and TRBJ2-5, with a possible D match to TRBD1 (6 bases). Germline assignment: CDR1 SGHRS and CDR2 YFSETQ. This CDR3 has 15 residues. Trimming took 1 base from V and 2 from J, leaving 12 bases between them. CDR3 region: CASSLPGADQETQYF. In DNA, the CDR3 is TGCGCCAGCAGCTTGCCAGGGGCGGATCAAGAGACCCAGTACTTC.

This clone was seen a few times. J is TRBJ1-2 and V is TRBV5-6; no clear D. There are 15 residues in the CDR3. V was cut by 3 bases and J by 1 base, with 13 bases left in between. Germline CDR1 and CDR2: SGHDT and YYEEEE. CDR3 nucleotides: TGTGCCAGCAGCTCCTCAACCGGGATTAACTATGGCTACACCTTC. Translation: CASSSSTGINYGYTF.

V usage is TRBV19 and J usage is TRBJ2-7; D possibly corresponds to TRBD1 (5 bases). Germline CDR1 and CDR2: LNHDA and SQIVND (reference sequence). Between the trimmed V and J ends, which lost 1 base and 4 bases, there was a span of 14 bases. This CDR3 comprises 15 residues. CDR3 nucleotides: TGTGCCAGTAGTATAGGTGGCTTACAGGATTACGAGCAGTACTTC. The encoded protein is CASSIGGLQDYEQYF.